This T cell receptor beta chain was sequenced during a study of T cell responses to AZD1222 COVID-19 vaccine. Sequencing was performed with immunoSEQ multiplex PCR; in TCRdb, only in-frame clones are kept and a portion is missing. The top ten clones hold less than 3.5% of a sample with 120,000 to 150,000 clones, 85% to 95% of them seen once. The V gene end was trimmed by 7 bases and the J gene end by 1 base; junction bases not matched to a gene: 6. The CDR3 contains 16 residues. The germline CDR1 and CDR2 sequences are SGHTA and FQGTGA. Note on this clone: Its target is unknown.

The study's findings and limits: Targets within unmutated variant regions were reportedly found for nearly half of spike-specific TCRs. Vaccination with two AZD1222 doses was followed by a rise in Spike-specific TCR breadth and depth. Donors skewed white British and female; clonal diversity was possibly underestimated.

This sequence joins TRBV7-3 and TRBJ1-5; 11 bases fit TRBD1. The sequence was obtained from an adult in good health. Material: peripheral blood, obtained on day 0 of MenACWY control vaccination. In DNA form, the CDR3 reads TGTGCCAGCATCCCCGGGACAGGGGGGAGCAATCAGCCCCAGCATTTT. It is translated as CASIPGTGGSNQPQHF.